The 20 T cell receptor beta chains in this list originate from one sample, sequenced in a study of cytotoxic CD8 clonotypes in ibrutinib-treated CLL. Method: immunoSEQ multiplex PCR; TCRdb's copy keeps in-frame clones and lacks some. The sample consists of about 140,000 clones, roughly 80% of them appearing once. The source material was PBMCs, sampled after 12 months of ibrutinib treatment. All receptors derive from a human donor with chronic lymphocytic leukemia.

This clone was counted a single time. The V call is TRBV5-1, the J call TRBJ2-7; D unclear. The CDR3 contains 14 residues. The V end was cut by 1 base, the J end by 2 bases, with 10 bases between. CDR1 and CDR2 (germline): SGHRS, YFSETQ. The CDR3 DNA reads TGCGCCAGCAGCTTGACCGACATAACCTACGAGCAGTACTTC. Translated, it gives CASSLTDITYEQYF.

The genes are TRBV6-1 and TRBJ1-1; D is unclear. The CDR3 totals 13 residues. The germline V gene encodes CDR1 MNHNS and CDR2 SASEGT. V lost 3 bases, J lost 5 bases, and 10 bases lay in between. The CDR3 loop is CASSDTPKTEAFF. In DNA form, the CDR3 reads TGTGCCAGCAGTGACACCCCGAAGACTGAAGCTTTCTTT.

The CDR3 nucleotides read TGTGCCAGCTCACCAAGCAGGGGGGACACTGAAGCTTTCTTT. Its protein is CASSPSRGDTEAFF. The chain employs TRBV18 and TRBJ1-1; 7 bases match TRBD1. Losses at the gene ends were 2 bases for V and 3 bases for J; bases not matched to a gene: 3. The CDR3 totals 14 residues. The germline gives CDR1 KGHSH, CDR2 LQKENI.

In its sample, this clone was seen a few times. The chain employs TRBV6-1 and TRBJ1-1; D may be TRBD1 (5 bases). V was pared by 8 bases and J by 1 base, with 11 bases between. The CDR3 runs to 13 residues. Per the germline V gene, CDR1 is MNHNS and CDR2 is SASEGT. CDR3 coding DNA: TGTGCCAGCGGAGTCGGGGGGAACACTGAAGCTTTCTTT. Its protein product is CASGVGGNTEAFF.

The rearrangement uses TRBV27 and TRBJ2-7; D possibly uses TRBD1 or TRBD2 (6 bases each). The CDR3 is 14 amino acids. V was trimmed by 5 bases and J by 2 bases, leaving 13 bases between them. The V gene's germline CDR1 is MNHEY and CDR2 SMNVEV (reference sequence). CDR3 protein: CASSLRGPTYEQYF. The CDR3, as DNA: TGTGCCAGCAGTCTCCGGGGGCCGACCTACGAGCAGTACTTC.

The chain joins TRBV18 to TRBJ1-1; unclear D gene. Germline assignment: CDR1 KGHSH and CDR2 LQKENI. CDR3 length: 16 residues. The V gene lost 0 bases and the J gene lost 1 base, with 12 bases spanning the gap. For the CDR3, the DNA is TGTGCCAGCTCACCACCGAGCGTCAGCTCGAACACTGAAGCTTTCTTT. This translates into CASSPPSVSSNTEAFF.

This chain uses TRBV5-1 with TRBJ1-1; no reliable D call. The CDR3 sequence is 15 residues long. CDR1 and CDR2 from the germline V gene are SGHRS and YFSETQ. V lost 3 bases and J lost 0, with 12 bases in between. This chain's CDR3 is CASSSGLGLNTEAFF. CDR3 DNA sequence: TGCGCCAGCAGCTCCGGACTGGGTTTGAACACTGAAGCTTTCTTT.

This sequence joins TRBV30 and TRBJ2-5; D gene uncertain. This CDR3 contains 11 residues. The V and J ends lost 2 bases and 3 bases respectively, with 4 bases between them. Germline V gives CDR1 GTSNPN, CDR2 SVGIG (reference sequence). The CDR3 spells CAWSIEETQYF. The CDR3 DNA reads TGTGCCTGGAGTATCGAAGAGACCCAGTACTTC.

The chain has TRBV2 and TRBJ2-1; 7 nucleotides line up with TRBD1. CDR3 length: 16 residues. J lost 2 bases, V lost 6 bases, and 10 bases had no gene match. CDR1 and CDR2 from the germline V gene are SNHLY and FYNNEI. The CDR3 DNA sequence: TGTGCCAGCAGGGGAACTCAAGGACAGGCCTACAATGAGCAGTTCTTC. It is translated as CASRGTQGQAYNEQFF.

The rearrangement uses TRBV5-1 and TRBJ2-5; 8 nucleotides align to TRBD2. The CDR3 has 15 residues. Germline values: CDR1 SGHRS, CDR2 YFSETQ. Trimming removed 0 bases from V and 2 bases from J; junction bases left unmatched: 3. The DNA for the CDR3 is TGCGCCAGCAGCTTGGCCTCTAGCGGGCAAGAGACCCAGTACTTC. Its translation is CASSLASSGQETQYF. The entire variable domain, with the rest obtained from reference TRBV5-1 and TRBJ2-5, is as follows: KAGVTQTPRYLIKTRGQQVTLSCSPISGHRSVSWYQQTPGQGLQFLFEYFSETQRNKGNFPGRFSGRQFSNSRSEMNVSTLELGDSALYLCASSLASSGQETQYFGPGTRLLVL.

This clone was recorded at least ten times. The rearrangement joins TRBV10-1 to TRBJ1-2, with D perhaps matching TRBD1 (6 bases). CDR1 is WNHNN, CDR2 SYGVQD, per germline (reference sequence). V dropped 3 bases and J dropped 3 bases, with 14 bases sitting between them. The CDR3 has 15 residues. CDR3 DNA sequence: TGCGCCAGCAGTGACGTGGCAGGGGTGGACTATGGCTACACCTTC. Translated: CASSDVAGVDYGYTF.

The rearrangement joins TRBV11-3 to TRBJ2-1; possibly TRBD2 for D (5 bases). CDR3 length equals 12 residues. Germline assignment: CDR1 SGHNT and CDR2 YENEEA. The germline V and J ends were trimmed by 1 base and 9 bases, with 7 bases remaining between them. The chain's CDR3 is CASSLGGPEQFF. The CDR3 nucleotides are TGTGCCAGCAGCTTAGGAGGGCCTGAGCAGTTCTTC. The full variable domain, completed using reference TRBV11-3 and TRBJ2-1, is EAGVVQSPRYKIIEKKQPVAFWCNPISGHNTLYWYLQNLGQGPELLIRYENEEAVDDSQLPKDRFSAERLKGVDSTLKIQPAELGDSAVYLCASSLGGPEQFFGPGTRLTVL.

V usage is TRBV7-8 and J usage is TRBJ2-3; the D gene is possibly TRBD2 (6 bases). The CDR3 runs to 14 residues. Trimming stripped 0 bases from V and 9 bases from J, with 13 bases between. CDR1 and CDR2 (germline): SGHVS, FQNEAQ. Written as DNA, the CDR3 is TGTGCCAGCAGCTTAGCGCGGTTCGGAGGGACGCAGTATTTT. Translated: CASSLARFGGTQYF. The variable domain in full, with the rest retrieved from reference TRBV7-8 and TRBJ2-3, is GAGVSQSPRYKVAKRGQDVALRCDPISGHVSLFWYQQALGQGPEFLTYFQNEAQLDKSGLPSDRFFAERPEGSVSTLKIQRTQQEDSAVYLCASSLARFGGTQYFGPGTRLTVL.

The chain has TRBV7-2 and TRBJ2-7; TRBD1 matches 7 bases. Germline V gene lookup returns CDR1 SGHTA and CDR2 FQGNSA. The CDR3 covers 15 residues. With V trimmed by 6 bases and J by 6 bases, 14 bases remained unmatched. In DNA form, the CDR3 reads TGTGCCAGCAGAAAATCCGGGACAGCAACCCTCGAGCAGTACTTC. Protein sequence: CASRKSGTATLEQYF.

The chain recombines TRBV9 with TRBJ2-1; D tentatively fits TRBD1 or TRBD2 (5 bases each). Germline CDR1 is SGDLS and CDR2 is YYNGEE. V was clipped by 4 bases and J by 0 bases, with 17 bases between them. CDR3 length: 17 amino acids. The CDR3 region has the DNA TGTGCCAGCAGCCCTCGCCCCGGGACGAGCTCCTACAATGAGCAGTTCTTC. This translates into CASSPRPGTSSYNEQFF.

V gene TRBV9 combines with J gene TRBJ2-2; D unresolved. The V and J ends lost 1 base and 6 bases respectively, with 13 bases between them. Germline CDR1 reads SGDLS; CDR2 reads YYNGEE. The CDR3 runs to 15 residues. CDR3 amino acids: CASSVTVGWAGELFF. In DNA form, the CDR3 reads TGTGCCAGCAGCGTAACCGTGGGGTGGGCCGGGGAGCTGTTTTTT.

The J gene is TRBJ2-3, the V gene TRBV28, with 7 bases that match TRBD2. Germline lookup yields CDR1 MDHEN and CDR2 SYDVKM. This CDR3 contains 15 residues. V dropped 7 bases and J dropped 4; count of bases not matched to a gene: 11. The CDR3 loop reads CASTPPGGAADTQYF. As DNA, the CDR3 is TGTGCCAGCACCCCCCCGGGGGGAGCGGCAGATACGCAGTATTTT.

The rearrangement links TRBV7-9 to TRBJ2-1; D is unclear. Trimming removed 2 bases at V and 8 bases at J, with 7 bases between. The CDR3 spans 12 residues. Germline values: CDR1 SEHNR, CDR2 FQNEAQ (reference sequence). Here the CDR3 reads CASSLFPYEQFF. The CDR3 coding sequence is TGTGCCAGCAGCTTATTTCCGTATGAGCAGTTCTTC.

For the CDR3, the DNA is TGTGCTAGTGGTAGCGGGACAGAGACAGATACGCAGTATTTT. Its protein is CASGSGTETDTQYF. The chain employs TRBV12-5 and TRBJ2-3; D possibly uses TRBD1 or TRBD2 (7 bases each). The CDR3 totals 14 residues. Germline lookup yields CDR1 LGHNT and CDR2 FRNRAP. The ends were cut back, 5 bases at V and 3 bases at J, with 12 bases in the middle.

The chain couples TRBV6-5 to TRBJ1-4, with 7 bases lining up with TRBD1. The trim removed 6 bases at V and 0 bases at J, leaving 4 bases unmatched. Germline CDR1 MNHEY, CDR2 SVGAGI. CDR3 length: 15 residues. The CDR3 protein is CASRSDRATNEKLFF. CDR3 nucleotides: TGTGCCAGCAGGTCCGACAGGGCAACTAATGAAAAACTGTTTTTT.